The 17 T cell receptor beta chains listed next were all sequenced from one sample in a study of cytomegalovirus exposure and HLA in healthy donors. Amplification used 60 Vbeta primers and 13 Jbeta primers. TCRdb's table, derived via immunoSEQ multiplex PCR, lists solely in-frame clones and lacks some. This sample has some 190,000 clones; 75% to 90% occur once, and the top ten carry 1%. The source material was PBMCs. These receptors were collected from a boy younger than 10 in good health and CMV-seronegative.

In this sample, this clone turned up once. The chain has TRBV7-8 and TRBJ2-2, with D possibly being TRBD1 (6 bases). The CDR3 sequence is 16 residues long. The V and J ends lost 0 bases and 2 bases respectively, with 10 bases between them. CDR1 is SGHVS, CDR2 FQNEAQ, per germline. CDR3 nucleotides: TGTGCCAGCAGCTTAGCGACAGGAGTAAACACCGGGGAGCTGTTTTTT. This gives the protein CASSLATGVNTGELFF.

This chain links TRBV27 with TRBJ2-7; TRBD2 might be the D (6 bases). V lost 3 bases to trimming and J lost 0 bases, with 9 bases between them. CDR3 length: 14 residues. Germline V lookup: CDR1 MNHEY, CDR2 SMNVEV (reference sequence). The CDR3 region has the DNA TGTGCCAGCAGTTTGGGTAGCGGCTCCTACGAGCAGTACTTC. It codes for CASSLGSGSYEQYF.

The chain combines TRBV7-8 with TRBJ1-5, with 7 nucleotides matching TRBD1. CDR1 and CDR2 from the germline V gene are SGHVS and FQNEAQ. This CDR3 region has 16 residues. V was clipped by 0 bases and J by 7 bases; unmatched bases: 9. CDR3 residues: CASSLAWRSGGQPQHF. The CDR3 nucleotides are TGTGCCAGCAGCTTAGCATGGAGGTCAGGGGGACAGCCCCAGCATTTT.

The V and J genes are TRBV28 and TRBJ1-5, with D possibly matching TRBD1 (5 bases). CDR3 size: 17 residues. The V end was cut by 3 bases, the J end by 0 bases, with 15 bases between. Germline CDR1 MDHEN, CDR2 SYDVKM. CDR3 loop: CASSFLGARGSNQPQHF. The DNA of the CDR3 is TGTGCCAGCAGTTTTTTAGGGGCTAGGGGTAGCAATCAGCCCCAGCATTTT.

The CDR3 here is CASSSTGVAGELFF. The DNA for the CDR3 is TGTGCCAGCAGTTCGACAGGGGTGGCCGGGGAGCTGTTTTTT. This chain links TRBV25-1 with TRBJ2-2; TRBD1 agrees at 8 bases. This CDR3 comprises 14 residues. Germline CDR1 reads MGHDK; CDR2 reads SYGVNS. V shed 5 bases and J 6 bases; nucleotides not matched to a gene: 5.

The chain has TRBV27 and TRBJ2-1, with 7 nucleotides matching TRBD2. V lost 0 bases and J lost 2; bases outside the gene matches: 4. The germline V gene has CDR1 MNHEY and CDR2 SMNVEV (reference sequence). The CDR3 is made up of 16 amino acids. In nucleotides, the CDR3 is TGTGCCAGCAGTTTATCGAGCCTAGCGGCCTACAATGAGCAGTTCTTC. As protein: CASSLSSLAAYNEQFF.

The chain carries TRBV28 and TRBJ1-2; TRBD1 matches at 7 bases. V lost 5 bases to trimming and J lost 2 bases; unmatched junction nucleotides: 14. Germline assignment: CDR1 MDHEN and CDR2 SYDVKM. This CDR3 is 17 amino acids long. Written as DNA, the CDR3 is TGTGCCAGCAGTCCTGGGACAGAAGAAAAGCGAAACTATGGCTACACCTTC. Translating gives CASSPGTEEKRNYGYTF.

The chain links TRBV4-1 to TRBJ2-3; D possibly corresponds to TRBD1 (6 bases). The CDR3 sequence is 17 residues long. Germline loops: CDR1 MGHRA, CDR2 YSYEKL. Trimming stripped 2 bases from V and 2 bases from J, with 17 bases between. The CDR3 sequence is CASSQTTGRGVTDTQYF. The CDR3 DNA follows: TGCGCCAGCAGCCAAACGACAGGCAGGGGAGTCACAGATACGCAGTATTTT.

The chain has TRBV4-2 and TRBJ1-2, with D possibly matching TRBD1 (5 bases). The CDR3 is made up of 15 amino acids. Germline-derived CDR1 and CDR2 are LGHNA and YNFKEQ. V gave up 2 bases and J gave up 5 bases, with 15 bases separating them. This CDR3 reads CASSQTVGGFYGYTF. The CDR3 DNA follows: TGTGCCAGCAGCCAAACAGTCGGGGGTTTTTATGGCTACACCTTC.

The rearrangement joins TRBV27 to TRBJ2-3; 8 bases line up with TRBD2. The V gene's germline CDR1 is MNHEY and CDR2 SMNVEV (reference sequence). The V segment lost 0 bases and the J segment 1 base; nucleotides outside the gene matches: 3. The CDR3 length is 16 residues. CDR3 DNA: TGTGCCAGCAGTTTATCTAGGCGGGGGGGCACAGATACGCAGTATTTT. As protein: CASSLSRRGGTDTQYF.

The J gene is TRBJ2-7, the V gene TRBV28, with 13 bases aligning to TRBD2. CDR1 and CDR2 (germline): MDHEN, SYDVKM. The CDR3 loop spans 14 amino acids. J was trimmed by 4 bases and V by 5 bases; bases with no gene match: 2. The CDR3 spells CASSPLAGGYEQYF. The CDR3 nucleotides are TGTGCCAGCAGTCCACTAGCGGGAGGGTACGAGCAGTACTTC. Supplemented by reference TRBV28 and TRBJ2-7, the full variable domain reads DVKVTQSSRYLVKRTGEKVFLECVQDMDHENMFWYRQDPGLGLRLIYFSYDVKMKEKGDIPEGYSVSREKKERFSLILESASTNQTSMYLCASSPLAGGYEQYFGPGTRLTVT.

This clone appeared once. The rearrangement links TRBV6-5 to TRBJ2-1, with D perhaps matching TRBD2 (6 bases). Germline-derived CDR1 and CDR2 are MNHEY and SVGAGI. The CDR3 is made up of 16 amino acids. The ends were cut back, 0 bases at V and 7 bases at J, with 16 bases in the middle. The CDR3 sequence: CASSYSISFAGNEQFF. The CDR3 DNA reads TGTGCCAGCAGTTACTCGATTTCTTTTGCGGGAAATGAGCAGTTCTTC.

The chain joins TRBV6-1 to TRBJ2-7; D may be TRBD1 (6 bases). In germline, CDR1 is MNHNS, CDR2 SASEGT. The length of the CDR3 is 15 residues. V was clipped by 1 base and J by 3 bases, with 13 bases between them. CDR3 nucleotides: TGTGCCAGCAGTGAAGAAGGCAGGGGCGGCTACGAGCAGTACTTC. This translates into CASSEEGRGGYEQYF.

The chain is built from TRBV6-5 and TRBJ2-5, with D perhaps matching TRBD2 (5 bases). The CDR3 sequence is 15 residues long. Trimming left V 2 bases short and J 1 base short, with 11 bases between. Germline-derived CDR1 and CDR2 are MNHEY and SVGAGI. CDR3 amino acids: CASSYQDYGQETQYF. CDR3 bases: TGTGCCAGCAGTTACCAAGACTATGGCCAAGAGACCCAGTACTTC.

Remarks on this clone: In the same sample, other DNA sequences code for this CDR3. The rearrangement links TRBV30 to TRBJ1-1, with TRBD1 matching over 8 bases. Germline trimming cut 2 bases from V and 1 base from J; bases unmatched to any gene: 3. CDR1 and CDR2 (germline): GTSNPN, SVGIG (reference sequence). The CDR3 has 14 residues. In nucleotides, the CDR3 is TGTGCCTGGAGTCCAGGACAGGGGAACACTGAAGCTTTCTTT. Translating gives CAWSPGQGNTEAFF.

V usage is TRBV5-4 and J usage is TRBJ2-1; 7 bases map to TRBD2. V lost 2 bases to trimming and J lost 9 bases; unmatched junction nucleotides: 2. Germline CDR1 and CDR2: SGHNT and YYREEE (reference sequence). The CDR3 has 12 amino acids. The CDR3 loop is CASSFGGTEQFF. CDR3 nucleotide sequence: TGTGCCAGCAGCTTCGGGGGGACTGAGCAGTTCTTC. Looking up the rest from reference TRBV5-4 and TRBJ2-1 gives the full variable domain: ETGVTQSPTHLIKTRGQQVTLRCSSQSGHNTVSWYQQALGQGPQFIFQYYREEENGRGNFPPRFSGLQFPNYSSELNVNALELDDSALYLCASSFGGTEQFFGPGTRLTVL.

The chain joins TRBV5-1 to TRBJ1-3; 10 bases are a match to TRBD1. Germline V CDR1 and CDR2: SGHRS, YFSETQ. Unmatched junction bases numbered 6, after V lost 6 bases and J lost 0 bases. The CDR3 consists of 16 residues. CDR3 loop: CASKEDRGYSGNTIYF. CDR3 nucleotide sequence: TGCGCCAGCAAGGAGGACAGGGGGTACTCTGGAAACACCATATATTTT.